The next 20 T cell receptor beta chains were all read from a single sample in a study of CD8 T cells in ankylosing spondylitis. Study conclusions and caveats: Ankylosing spondylitis blood appeared to be characterized by a TCR beta motif of under 10 highly homologous variants.

TCRdb reprocessed the 5' RACE reads with MiXCR, giving one entry per CDR3 protein. This sample has about 210,000 distinct CDR3 sequences, with about 7.3% found just once. Their antigen targets remain unknown. Sequencing was performed on blood, either unsorted or a sorted T cell fraction (not recorded which). The receptors originated from a male donor with ankylosing spondylitis.

At least ten counts were recorded for this clonotype. CDR3 bases: TGTGCCATCAGTGAGGACACAGACTCCTACAATGAGCAGTTCTTC. This codes for CAISEDTDSYNEQFF. The chain joins TRBV10-3 to TRBJ2-1; D is uncertain. Germline lookup yields CDR1 ENHRY and CDR2 SYGVKD. This CDR3 is built from 15 residues. V lost 2 bases and J 0 bases, leaving 8 bases between the germline ends.

In its sample, this clonotype was seen many times. This chain connects TRBV4-3 to TRBJ2-1; D is unresolved. This CDR3 region has 15 residues. Trimming shortened V by 0 bases and J by 4 bases, and 10 bases separated the two germline ends. Germline assignment: CDR1 LGHNA and CDR2 YSLEER. In nucleotides, the CDR3 is TGCGCCAGCAGCCAAGACGGGCGGAGATACAATGAGCAGTTCTTC. Protein product: CASSQDGRRYNEQFF.

A word on this clonotype: A much bigger clone sits one base away, suggesting this may be a read error. CDR3 sequence: CASSEIPTGIFNEQFF. CDR3 bases: TGTGCCAGCAGTGAAATCCCAACAGGGATCTTCAATGAGCAGTTCTTC. This chain connects TRBV6-1 to TRBJ2-1; maybe TRBD1 (6 bases). Trimming shortened V by 2 bases and J by 6 bases, and 17 bases separated the two germline ends. The V gene's germline CDR1 is MNHNS and CDR2 SASEGT. The CDR3 loop spans 16 amino acids.

This clonotype was detected many times. The chain carries TRBV7-9 and TRBJ1-2, with D tentatively TRBD1 (5 bases). This CDR3 has 16 residues. CDR1 and CDR2 (germline): SEHNR, FQNEAQ (reference sequence). V dropped 5 bases and J dropped 7 bases, with 23 bases sitting between them. The CDR3 loop is CASSAPLRAPRGGYTF. CDR3 in DNA: TGTGCCAGCAGCGCCCCTCTTCGGGCCCCGAGGGGTGGCTACACCTTC. The full variable domain, with the rest looked up from reference TRBV7-9 and TRBJ1-2, is DTGVSQNPRHKITKRGQNVTFRCDPISEHNRLYWYRQTLGQGPEFLTYFQNEAQLEKSRLLSDRFSAERPKGSFSTLEIQRTEQGDSAMYLCASSAPLRAPRGGYTFGSGTRLTVV.

Only a few counts were recorded for this clonotype. The chain employs TRBV7-3 and TRBJ2-2; 12 bases align to TRBD2. Germline V gives CDR1 SGHTA, CDR2 FQGTGA. Trimming cost V 5 bases and J 6 bases; bases outside gene matches: 13. This CDR3 spans 18 amino acids. Here the CDR3 reads CASSPTLAGGLEAGELFF. CDR3 nucleotide sequence: TGTGCCAGCAGCCCTACCCTAGCGGGGGGGCTTGAAGCCGGGGAGCTGTTTTTT.

In its sample, this clonotype was seen many times. The chain has TRBV28 and TRBJ2-1; 11 bases map to TRBD2. The CDR3 consists of 16 residues. The junction had 1 base not matched to a gene; V was cut back by 1 base and J by 2 bases. Looked up from germline, CDR1 is MDHEN and CDR2 is SYDVKM. For the CDR3, the DNA is TGTGCCAGCAGTTTATTGGGACTAGCGGCCTACAATGAGCAGTTCTTC. It specifies CASSLLGLAAYNEQFF.

Notes on this clonotype: At one end the junction does not follow the germline gene, possibly because of a read error. The chain recombines TRBV10-3 with TRBJ2-3, with TRBD2 matching 9 bases. The germline CDR1 and CDR2 sequences are ENHRY and SYGVKD. The CDR3 is made up of 15 amino acids. CDR3 coding DNA: TGTGCCATCAATGAGGGTAGCGGGGGCCAAGATACGCAGTATTTT. Translated, it gives CAINEGSGGQDTQYF.

Many counts were recorded for this clonotype. V and J are TRBV4-3 and TRBJ2-1; 7 bases line up with TRBD1. J lost 2 bases, V lost 0 bases, and 4 bases had no gene match. The germline gives CDR1 LGHNA, CDR2 YSLEER. CDR3 size: 16 residues. The CDR3 coding sequence is TGCGCCAGCAGCCAAGATCGACAGGGACCCTACAATGAGCAGTTCTTC. Encoded protein: CASSQDRQGPYNEQFF.

This chain connects TRBV4-1 to TRBJ2-7, with D perhaps TRBD1 (6 bases). The CDR3 loop spans 15 amino acids. CDR1 and CDR2 from the germline V gene are MGHRA and YSYEKL. The V gene lost 0 bases and the J gene lost 2 bases, with 11 bases spanning the gap. DNA for the CDR3: TGCGCCAGCAGCCAAGATGTCGGGACAACCTACGAGCAGTACTTC. Residues: CASSQDVGTTYEQYF.

This clonotype occurred a few times. The rearrangement links TRBV19 to TRBJ2-2; D unresolved. Between the trimmed V and J ends, which lost 1 base and 0 bases, there was a span of 9 bases. The CDR3 spans 16 residues. Germline V lookup: CDR1 LNHDA, CDR2 SQIVND (reference sequence). CDR3 bases: TGTGCCAGTAGTATAGGGCGGTTCGCGAACACCGGGGAGCTGTTTTTT. Amino acid sequence: CASSIGRFANTGELFF.

This clonotype was counted ten times or more. The chain has TRBV5-1 and TRBJ2-4; 11 positions agree with TRBD1. J was trimmed by 6 bases and V by 4 bases; bases with no gene match: 6. This CDR3 is built from 15 residues. Germline CDR1 and CDR2: SGHRS and YFSETQ. The CDR3 DNA is TGCGCCAGCAGCAAGGACAGGGGGCCGGGAAACATTCAGTACTTC. This encodes CASSKDRGPGNIQYF.

This sequence joins TRBV4-1 and TRBJ2-5, with D maybe TRBD1 (5 bases). With 0 bases removed from V and 5 bases from J, the gap between germline ends came to 10 bases. Germline CDR1 MGHRA, CDR2 YSYEKL. This CDR3 region has 14 residues. The CDR3 spells CASSQEPGIETQYF. CDR3 bases: TGCGCCAGCAGCCAAGAACCAGGGATTGAGACCCAGTACTTC.

This clonotype appeared many times. The CDR3, as DNA: TGTGCCAGCGGAACAGTGAGCCTAGGGGAGACCCAGTACTTC. Amino acids: CASGTVSLGETQYF. The chain recombines TRBV7-9 with TRBJ2-5; no clear D. V was trimmed by 8 bases and J by 5 bases, leaving 18 bases between them. This CDR3 has 14 amino acids. Germline CDR1 is SEHNR and CDR2 is FQNEAQ (reference sequence).

This clonotype has at least ten counts. V is TRBV12-3 or TRBV12-4 and J is TRBJ1-2, with D unresolved. There are 13 residues in the CDR3. Trimming pared 5 bases from V and 1 base from J, leaving 8 bases between. This CDR3 reads CASSHSINYGYTF. The CDR3 region has the DNA TGTGCCAGCAGTCACAGTATTAACTATGGCTACACCTTC.

This clonotype has a count of ten or more. The CDR3 loop is CASSPKDGYFTEAFF. CDR3 nucleotide sequence: TGCGCCAGCAGCCCCAAGGACGGATATTTCACTGAAGCTTTCTTT. The chain carries TRBV4-1 and TRBJ1-1; D is unclear. The CDR3 extends over 15 amino acids. CDR1 is MGHRA and CDR2 is YSYEKL in the germline V gene. The V gene lost 4 bases and the J gene lost 4 bases, with 16 bases spanning the gap.

This clonotype showed up many times. The V and J genes are TRBV20-1 and TRBJ2-7, with 7 bases matching TRBD1. Germline assignment: CDR1 DFQATT and CDR2 SNEGSKA (reference sequence). Losses at the gene ends were 6 bases for V and 2 bases for J; bases not matched to a gene: 13. This CDR3 is 15 amino acids long. CDR3 residues: CSALQYTGVPYEQYF. CDR3 coding DNA: TGCAGTGCCCTTCAATACACAGGGGTCCCCTACGAGCAGTACTTC.

This clonotype has ten or more counts. The rearrangement links TRBV12-3 or TRBV12-4 to TRBJ1-5; 12 nucleotides align to TRBD1. The CDR3 covers 14 residues. The V segment lost 5 bases and the J segment 7 bases; nucleotides outside the gene matches: 3. CDR3 protein: CASSTGQGAQPQHF. CDR3 DNA sequence: TGTGCCAGCAGTACGGGACAGGGGGCCCAGCCCCAGCATTTT.

This clonotype was recorded at least ten times. The V gene is TRBV12-3 or TRBV12-4, the J gene TRBJ2-7; no firm D call. The CDR3 is 11 amino acids. V lost 6 bases to trimming and J lost 2 bases, with 5 bases between them. The CDR3 region has the DNA TGTGCCAGCAGCCGGACCTACGAGCAGTACTTC. It codes for CASSRTYEQYF.

This clonotype was seen only a few times. The genes are TRBV11-3 and TRBJ2-5; TRBD2 aligns across 9 bases. Germline trimming cut 5 bases from V and 1 base from J; bases unmatched to any gene: 11. Germline V gene data show CDR1 as SGHNT and CDR2 as YENEEA. CDR3 size: 17 residues. The CDR3 reads CASSQRSGRPSQETQYF. The CDR3 DNA reads TGTGCCAGCAGCCAGAGGAGCGGGAGGCCCTCCCAAGAGACCCAGTACTTC.

Regarding this clonotype: A much more abundant neighbour one base away suggests this may be a read error. The chain combines TRBV28 with TRBJ2-5; a possible D gene is TRBD2 (6 bases). Germline loops: CDR1 MDHEN, CDR2 SYDVKM. The CDR3 extends over 14 amino acids. CDR3 sequence: CASSLGGQRETKYF. As DNA, the CDR3 is TGTGCCAGCAGTTTAGGAGGGCAACGGGAGACCAAGTACTTC.